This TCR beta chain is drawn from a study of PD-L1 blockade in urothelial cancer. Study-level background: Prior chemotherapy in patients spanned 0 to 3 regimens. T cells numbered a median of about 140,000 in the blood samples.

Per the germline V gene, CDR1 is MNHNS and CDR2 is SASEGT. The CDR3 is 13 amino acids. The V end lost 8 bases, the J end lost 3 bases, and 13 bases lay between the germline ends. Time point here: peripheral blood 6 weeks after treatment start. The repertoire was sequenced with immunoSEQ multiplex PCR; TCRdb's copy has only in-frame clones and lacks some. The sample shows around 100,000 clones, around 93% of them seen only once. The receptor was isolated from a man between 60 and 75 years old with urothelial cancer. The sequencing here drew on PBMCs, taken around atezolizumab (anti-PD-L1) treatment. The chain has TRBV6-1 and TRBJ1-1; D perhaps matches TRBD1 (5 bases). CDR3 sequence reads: CASLTPTDTEAFF. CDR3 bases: TGTGCCAGCCTTACACCGACAGACACTGAAGCTTTCTTT.